The 20 T cell receptor beta chains listed next were all sequenced from one sample in a study of T cells in Graves' hyperthyroidism and ophthalmopathy. Researchers amplified the TCR beta CDR3 regions from RNA transcripts. HTBI primers drove first-round RT-PCR of the TCR CDR3. Using its own MiXCR run on the multiplex PCR reads, TCRdb lists one record per CDR3 protein. The repertoire holds a few hundred thousand distinct CDR3 sequences, with roughly 14% as singletons. The material sequenced was blood. The receptors were gathered from a woman under 30 with Graves' hyperthyroidism.

At least ten counts were recorded for this clonotype. This rearrangement joins TRBV12-3 or TRBV12-4 to TRBJ1-1; D unresolved. The CDR3 is 15 residues long. Trimming pared 3 bases from V and 4 bases from J, leaving 15 bases between. In nucleotides, the CDR3 is TGTGCCAGCAGTTTTAGTAACATACGGAGCACTGAAGCTTTCTTT. Amino acids: CASSFSNIRSTEAFF.

The CDR3 spells CASSTRLAGGQDEQYF. CDR3 coding DNA: TGTGCCAGCAGTACGCGACTAGCGGGAGGCCAGGACGAGCAGTACTTC. The chain couples TRBV6-2 or TRBV6-3 to TRBJ2-7; 13 bases are shared with TRBD2. Trimming took 5 bases from V and 5 from J; bases not matched to a gene: 9. The length of the CDR3 is 16 residues. Germline V lookup: CDR1 MNHEY, CDR2 SVGEGT.

This clonotype showed up many times. This chain links TRBV18 with TRBJ2-5; D perhaps matches TRBD1 (5 bases). V lost 3 bases, J lost 2 bases, and 10 bases lay in between. CDR3 length: 14 amino acids. The germline V gene has CDR1 KGHSH and CDR2 LQKENI. CDR3 DNA sequence: TGTGCCAGCTCACCCCGACAGATACAAGAGACCCAGTACTTC. Residues: CASSPRQIQETQYF.

CDR3 region: CSVVGPDQSYNEQFF. CDR3 nucleotide sequence: TGCAGCGTCGTGGGGCCAGATCAGTCCTACAATGAGCAGTTCTTC. This chain connects TRBV29-1 to TRBJ2-1; D may be TRBD1 (5 bases). The length of the CDR3 is 15 residues. Germline CDR1 reads SQVTM; CDR2 reads ANQGSEA. Trimming cost V 6 bases and J 1 base, with 16 bases left between them.

This clonotype was detected ten times or more. The rearrangement links TRBV3-1 to TRBJ2-7, with 7 bases fitting TRBD2. Per the germline V gene, CDR1 is LGHDT and CDR2 is YNNKEL (reference sequence). The CDR3 sequence is 15 residues long. After removal of 1 base from V and 2 bases from J, the junction contained 5 bases not matched to a gene. The CDR3 here is CASSQGEGRPYEQYF. The CDR3 nucleotides read TGTGCCAGCAGCCAAGGGGAGGGACGCCCCTACGAGCAGTACTTC.

This clonotype was seen repeatedly, ten times or more. This may arise from a read error, as a much more abundant clone is one base away. The rearrangement uses TRBV6-1 and TRBJ2-7; TRBD1 aligns across 8 bases. The J segment lost 1 base and the V segment lost 8 bases, leaving 1 base of the junction unmatched. The V gene's germline CDR1 is MNHNS and CDR2 SASEGT. This CDR3 comprises 12 residues. CDR3: CASGDRSYEQYF. CDR3 nucleotide sequence: TGTGCCAGCGGGGACAGGTCCTACGAGCAGTACTTC.

This clonotype was detected many times. The rearrangement links TRBV11-2 to TRBJ1-6; D not resolved. This CDR3 comprises 15 residues. Per germline, CDR1 SGHAT and CDR2 FQNNGV. V was clipped by 0 bases and J by 8 bases, with 11 bases between them. The CDR3 DNA reads as TGTGCCAGCAGCTTAGATAGGAACGGGTATTCACCCCTCCACTTT. It yields the protein CASSLDRNGYSPLHF.

This clonotype was seen ten or more times. The rearrangement uses TRBV20-1 and TRBJ2-7, with 7 bases identical to TRBD2. CDR1 DFQATT and CDR2 SNEGSKA come from the germline V gene (reference sequence). Trimming at V came to 3 bases and at J to 5 bases, leaving 4 bases not matched to a gene. The CDR3 has 12 amino acids. CDR3 in DNA: TGCAGTGCTAGCGGGAGGTGGAACGAGCAGTACTTC. Protein product: CSASGRWNEQYF.

The J gene is TRBJ2-7, the V gene TRBV7-9; D is ambiguous. This CDR3 is built from 12 residues. Germline CDR1 SEHNR, CDR2 FQNEAQ (reference sequence). Trimming shortened V by 5 bases and J by 12 bases, and 17 bases separated the two germline ends. The chain's CDR3 is CASSPDGKGTYF. DNA for the CDR3: TGTGCCAGCAGCCCGGACGGAAAAGGCACGTACTTC.

The chain carries TRBV6-1 and TRBJ2-1, with D perhaps TRBD1 or TRBD2 (5 bases each). Trimming removed 5 bases at V and 8 bases at J, with 10 bases between. The CDR3 runs to 12 residues. Looked up from germline, CDR1 is MNHNS and CDR2 is SASEGT. CDR3 sequence: CASSQQDYEQFF. In DNA form, the CDR3 reads TGTGCCAGCAGTCAACAGGACTATGAGCAGTTCTTC.

This chain connects TRBV19 to TRBJ2-7, with TRBD1 matching 10 bases. Germline lookup yields CDR1 LNHDA and CDR2 SQIVND (reference sequence). Trimming took 3 bases from V and 9 from J; bases not matched to a gene: 14. The CDR3 length is 16 residues. DNA for the CDR3: TGTGCCAGTAGTATCACCTTCCGGGACAGGGGAATGGTGCAGTACTTC. Encoded protein: CASSITFRDRGMVQYF.

For this clonotype: Mismatch with germline at one junction end may stem from a read error. The chain links TRBV2 to TRBJ2-7; D possibly corresponds to TRBD1 (6 bases). The CDR3 has 16 residues. CDR1 SNHLY and CDR2 FYNNEI come from the germline V gene. CDR3 loop: CASQGYRGRSPYERYF. CDR3 bases: TGTGCCAGCCAGGGGTACCGAGGCCGCTCCCCCTACGAGCGGTACTTC.

The chain joins TRBV4-1 to TRBJ1-5; D unresolved. Germline CDR1 and CDR2: MGHRA and YSYEKL. Trimming removed 1 base from V and 3 bases from J, with 4 bases in between. The CDR3 is made up of 13 amino acids. The CDR3 nucleotides read TGCGCCAGCAGCCAAGCAATCAATCAGCCCCAGCATTTT. It encodes CASSQAINQPQHF.

This clonotype was detected ten times or more. The rearrangement links TRBV24-1 to TRBJ1-1, with D perhaps TRBD1 (5 bases). Germline V CDR1 and CDR2: KGHDR, SFDVKD. CDR3 length: 13 amino acids. The ends were cut back, 4 bases at V and 6 bases at J, with 11 bases in the middle. CDR3: CATSEVEGSEAFF. DNA of the CDR3: TGTGCCACCAGTGAGGTGGAGGGGTCTGAAGCTTTCTTT.

The chain recombines TRBV6-5 with TRBJ2-2; 7 nucleotides line up with TRBD2. Trimming took 2 bases from V and 10 from J; bases not matched to a gene: 7. CDR3 length: 14 amino acids. From germline, CDR1 is MNHEY and CDR2 SVGAGI. CDR3: CASSYGGGYEELFF. CDR3 nucleotides: TGTGCCAGCAGTTACGGGGGAGGGTACGAGGAGCTGTTTTTT.

The rearrangement uses TRBV5-8 and TRBJ1-1, with unresolved D. The CDR3 totals 15 residues. The germline V and J ends were trimmed by 0 bases and 0 bases, with 9 bases remaining between them. Germline loops: CDR1 SGHTS, CDR2 YDEGEE. CDR3 region: CASSLGSPLNTEAFF. CDR3 coding DNA: TGTGCCAGCAGCTTGGGGTCGCCGCTGAACACTGAAGCTTTCTTT. Drawing the rest from reference TRBV5-8 and TRBJ1-1, the complete variable domain is EAGVTQSPTHLIKTRGQQATLRCSPISGHTSVYWYQQALGLGLQFLLWYDEGEERNRGNFPPRFSGRQFPNYSSELNVNALELEDSALYLCASSLGSPLNTEAFFGQGTRLTVV.

As regards this clonotype: A much more abundant neighbour one base away suggests this may be a read error. The chain is built from TRBV15 and TRBJ1-2; 7 nucleotides align to TRBD1. V trimming: 4 bases; J trimming: 3 bases; junction bases outside the gene matches: 8. CDR1 LNHNV and CDR2 YYDKDF come from the germline V gene (reference sequence). CDR3 length equals 15 residues. In DNA, the CDR3 is TGTGCCACCAGCACCTCCAGGGGGGGCTACTATGGCTACACCTTC. This codes for CATSTSRGGYYGYTF.

This clonotype came up many times. CDR3 coding DNA: TGTGCCATCAGCCAAGGACTAGCGGGAGGCACTAGCACAGATACGCAGTATTTT. Its protein is CAISQGLAGGTSTDTQYF. V is TRBV10-3 and J is TRBJ2-3; 14 nucleotides align to TRBD2. This CDR3 spans 18 amino acids. Germline V gives CDR1 ENHRY, CDR2 SYGVKD. The V segment lost 6 bases and the J segment 0 bases; nucleotides outside the gene matches: 8.

This chain links TRBV12-3 or TRBV12-4 with TRBJ2-2; D remains unclear. This CDR3 spans 13 amino acids. V dropped 6 bases and J dropped 2 bases, with 7 bases sitting between them. The CDR3 loop reads CASRRHNTGELFF. The CDR3 nucleotides are TGTGCCAGCAGGCGACACAACACCGGGGAGCTGTTTTTT.

Only a few counts were recorded for this clonotype. The rearrangement uses TRBV7-9 and TRBJ1-2; D remains unclear. Between the trimmed V and J ends, which lost 5 bases and 7 bases, there was a span of 17 bases. CDR3 length: 14 residues. The germline CDR1 and CDR2 sequences are SEHNR and FQNEAQ (reference sequence). The CDR3, as DNA: TGTGCCAGCAGCGCCGACGGATTAGGGCGTGGCTACACCTTC. The encoded protein is CASSADGLGRGYTF. Combining the CDR3 with reference TRBV7-9 and TRBJ1-2 gives the whole variable domain DTGVSQNPRHKITKRGQNVTFRCDPISEHNRLYWYRQTLGQGPEFLTYFQNEAQLEKSRLLSDRFSAERPKGSFSTLEIQRTEQGDSAMYLCASSADGLGRGYTFGSGTRLTVV.